These 27 T cell receptor beta chains were all obtained from the same sample, sequenced in a study of blood T cell repertoires in COVID-19. Clones were read by immunoSEQ multiplex PCR, and TCRdb kept only the in-frame ones, dropping some. This repertoire shows around 50,000 clones, 70% to 90% found once; its top ten account for 2.5% to 3%. The specimen sequenced was peripheral blood. These receptors all come from a woman older than 75 with acute or convalescent COVID-19.

The rearrangement links TRBV28 to TRBJ2-4; maybe TRBD1 (5 bases). Trimming removed 3 bases at V and 6 bases at J, with 9 bases between. The germline V gene has CDR1 MDHEN and CDR2 SYDVKM. This CDR3 is built from 13 residues. This CDR3 reads CASSFSQGNIQYF. The DNA of the CDR3 is TGTGCCAGCAGTTTCAGTCAGGGAAACATTCAGTACTTC.

A few counts support this clone. The chain couples TRBV29-1 to TRBJ1-1; 7 bases map to TRBD1. This CDR3 has 12 residues. V lost 4 bases to trimming and J lost 1 base; unmatched junction nucleotides: 0. Germline lookup yields CDR1 SQVTM and CDR2 ANQGSEA. The CDR3 DNA reads as TGCAGCGTTGGACAGGGGAACACTGAAGCTTTCTTT. This gives the protein CSVGQGNTEAFF.

The V call is TRBV6-5, the J call TRBJ2-7; weak D call: TRBD1 (5 bases). Germline V gene data show CDR1 as MNHEY and CDR2 as SVGAGI. The CDR3 has 15 amino acids. V shed 6 bases and J shed 3 bases, with 18 bases lying between them. CDR3 sequence (DNA): TGTGCCAGCAGCCCCACCCTGACAGTATTCTACGAGCAGTACTTC. The encoded protein is CASSPTLTVFYEQYF.

The chain links TRBV6-5 to TRBJ2-3; D is unclear. CDR3 length: 12 residues. CDR1 is MNHEY, CDR2 SVGAGI, per germline. Trimming shortened V by 10 bases and J by 6 bases, and 14 bases separated the two germline ends. CDR3 sequence (DNA): TGTGCCACCGACTCCTGGGTCGATACGCAGTATTTT. Protein: CATDSWVDTQYF.

V gene TRBV28 combines with J gene TRBJ2-3; tentative D call: TRBD2 (6 bases). Trimming left V 6 bases short and J 1 base short, with 8 bases between. The V gene's germline CDR1 is MDHEN and CDR2 SYDVKM. The length of the CDR3 is 13 residues. Written as DNA, the CDR3 is TGTGCCAGCAGCTGGGAGGGCACAGATACGCAGTATTTT. This translates into CASSWEGTDTQYF.

The chain links TRBV7-2 to TRBJ1-4; D uncertain. The germline V gene has CDR1 SGHTA and CDR2 FQGNSA. There are 13 residues in the CDR3. Deletions cut 6 bases from V and 0 bases from J, with 5 bases between. CDR3 bases: TGTGCCAGCAGTCGTACAACTAATGAAAAACTGTTTTTT. Its translation is CASSRTTNEKLFF.

The V call is TRBV7-2, the J call TRBJ1-5; no clear D gene. The CDR3 covers 13 residues. CDR1 and CDR2 from the germline V gene are SGHTA and FQGNSA. With 1 base removed from V and 3 bases from J, the gap between germline ends came to 4 bases. The CDR3: CASSLVSNQPQHF. CDR3 sequence (DNA): TGTGCCAGCAGCTTAGTATCCAATCAGCCCCAGCATTTT.

The V and J genes are TRBV5-6 and TRBJ2-2; a possible D gene is TRBD2 (5 bases). V lost 4 bases and J 1 base, leaving 8 bases between the germline ends. The CDR3 extends over 14 amino acids. Germline V gene lookup returns CDR1 SGHDT and CDR2 YYEEEE. The CDR3 sequence is CASSGRENTGELFF. The CDR3 bases are TGTGCCAGCAGCGGCCGGGAGAACACCGGGGAGCTGTTTTTT.

The chain combines TRBV16 with TRBJ1-5, with a weak D call TRBD1 (6 bases). V lost 0 bases and J lost 1, with 13 bases in between. Germline V gene lookup returns CDR1 KGHSY and CDR2 FQNENV. The CDR3 spans 17 residues. CDR3 residues: CASSQSGGGRSNQPQHF. The CDR3 DNA reads as TGTGCCAGCAGCCAATCAGGGGGGGGCAGAAGCAATCAGCCCCAGCATTTT. Full variable domain (missing parts from reference TRBV16 and TRBJ1-5): GEEVAQTPKHLVRGEGQKAKLYCAPIKGHSYVFWYQQVLKNEFKFLISFQNENVFDETGMPKERFSAKCLPNSPCSLEIQATKLEDSAVYFCASSQSGGGRSNQPQHFGDGTRLSIL.

This chain links TRBV19 with TRBJ1-3; D is possibly TRBD1 (5 bases). Germline V gene sequence: CDR1 LNHDA, CDR2 SQIVND (reference sequence). V lost 8 bases, J lost 0 bases, and 14 bases lay in between. The CDR3 contains 15 residues. CDR3 in amino acids: CASDPRGTSGNTIYF. The CDR3 DNA sequence: TGTGCCAGTGACCCCCGGGGGACCTCTGGAAACACCATATATTTT.

The chain couples TRBV27 to TRBJ2-7, with D perhaps TRBD1 (6 bases). The germline CDR1 and CDR2 sequences are MNHEY and SMNVEV (reference sequence). The CDR3 covers 14 residues. Trimming took 2 bases from V and 7 from J, leaving 15 bases between them. The DNA of the CDR3 is TGTGCCAGCAGTTTACATCAGGGGTTTCGAGAGCAGTACTTC. Protein sequence: CASSLHQGFREQYF.

The chain has TRBV5-4 and TRBJ2-2, with 7 bases aligning to TRBD1. Trimming removed 4 bases from V and 4 bases from J; junction bases left unmatched: 4. This CDR3 has 14 residues. Germline lookup yields CDR1 SGHNT and CDR2 YYREEE (reference sequence). The CDR3, as DNA: TGTGCCAGCAGCCGTCGGGACAGCACCGGGGAGCTGTTTTTT. It translates to CASSRRDSTGELFF.

This clone was seen just once. The CDR3 DNA is TGTGCCAGCAGCCCCGGGACAGGGGATATGGAGACCCAGTACTTC. Its protein is CASSPGTGDMETQYF. The chain links TRBV11-3 to TRBJ2-5; TRBD1 matches at 10 bases. The CDR3 totals 15 residues. The junction had 8 bases not matched to a gene; V was cut back by 5 bases and J by 5 bases. Germline values: CDR1 SGHNT, CDR2 YENEEA.

V is TRBV18 and J is TRBJ2-7; maybe TRBD1 (5 bases). V was cut by 3 bases and J by 2 bases, with 11 bases left in between. The CDR3 is made up of 14 amino acids. From germline, CDR1 is KGHSH and CDR2 LQKENI. In nucleotides, the CDR3 is TGTGCCAGCTCACCTGCAGGGTACCCCTACGAGCAGTACTTC. This codes for CASSPAGYPYEQYF.

The rearrangement links TRBV7-2 to TRBJ1-2; 9 bases match TRBD1. Germline values: CDR1 SGHTA, CDR2 FQGNSA. V dropped 3 bases and J dropped 4; count of bases not matched to a gene: 6. This CDR3 comprises 15 residues. CDR3 sequence reads: CASSLGQGGPYGYTF. CDR3 DNA: TGTGCCAGCAGCTTGGGACAGGGAGGACCCTATGGCTACACCTTC.

To note about this clone: The same CDR3 also results from other DNA sequences found in this sample. The chain couples TRBV5-1 to TRBJ2-3; 11 bases are a match to TRBD2. CDR1 SGHRS and CDR2 YFSETQ come from the germline V gene. Losses at the gene ends were 2 bases for V and 4 bases for J; bases not matched to a gene: 3. This CDR3 is built from 15 residues. The CDR3 bases are TGCGCCAGCAGCTTTAGCGGGGGGGCCTCAGATACGCAGTATTTT. Translation gives CASSFSGGASDTQYF.

The rearrangement links TRBV7-9 to TRBJ1-3, with D perhaps TRBD1 (6 bases). Germline V lookup: CDR1 SEHNR, CDR2 FQNEAQ (reference sequence). The ends were cut back, 6 bases at V and 2 bases at J, with 8 bases in the middle. This CDR3 is built from 13 residues. CDR3 in DNA: TGTGCCAGCAGACAGGGCGCTGGAAACACCATATATTTT. Amino acids: CASRQGAGNTIYF.

V gene TRBV5-4 combines with J gene TRBJ2-5; D is ambiguous. Germline V lookup: CDR1 SGHNT, CDR2 YYREEE (reference sequence). The CDR3 sequence is 12 residues long. V lost 4 bases and J 2 bases, leaving 6 bases between the germline ends. CDR3 residues: CASSLAQETQYF. CDR3 sequence (DNA): TGTGCCAGCAGCCTCGCGCAAGAGACCCAGTACTTC. The full variable domain, its missing parts supplied by reference TRBV5-4 and TRBJ2-5, is ETGVTQSPTHLIKTRGQQVTLRCSSQSGHNTVSWYQQALGQGPQFIFQYYREEENGRGNFPPRFSGLQFPNYSSELNVNALELDDSALYLCASSLAQETQYFGPGTRLLVL.

The V call is TRBV6-1, the J call TRBJ2-7; 7 bases are shared with TRBD1. The CDR3 sequence is 17 residues long. Looked up from germline, CDR1 is MNHNS and CDR2 is SASEGT. Trimming at V came to 4 bases and at J to 0 bases, leaving 12 bases not matched to a gene. The CDR3 region has the DNA TGTGCCAGCAGTGGACCGGCCCCGACAGGGTCCTCCTACGAGCAGTACTTC. Translation gives CASSGPAPTGSSYEQYF.

V is TRBV27 and J is TRBJ2-2; TRBD2 matches at 7 bases. The germline CDR1 and CDR2 sequences are MNHEY and SMNVEV (reference sequence). The CDR3 runs to 15 residues. With 2 bases clipped from V and 1 base from J, the junction kept 1 base outside the gene matches. In nucleotides, the CDR3 is TGTGCCAGCAGTTTAGCGGGGGTGAACACCGGGGAGCTGTTTTTT. This codes for CASSLAGVNTGELFF.

V is TRBV5-1 and J is TRBJ1-1; unclear D gene. V lost 2 bases and J 0 bases, leaving 8 bases between the germline ends. CDR1 SGHRS and CDR2 YFSETQ come from the germline V gene. The CDR3 sequence is 14 residues long. CDR3 region: CASSFGGLNTEAFF. In nucleotides, the CDR3 is TGCGCCAGCAGCTTTGGCGGTCTGAACACTGAAGCTTTCTTT.

V usage is TRBV4-2 and J usage is TRBJ1-2, with a tentative D call TRBD1 (6 bases). V shed 0 bases and J shed 1 base, with 12 bases lying between them. The CDR3 loop spans 16 amino acids. Germline CDR1 and CDR2: LGHNA and YNFKEQ. This chain's CDR3 is CASSQDSGDINYGYTF. The CDR3 coding sequence is TGTGCCAGCAGCCAAGATTCAGGGGACATTAACTATGGCTACACCTTC.

The chain has TRBV3-1 (or the pseudogene TRBV3-2) and TRBJ1-6; D is unresolved. Germline CDR1 and CDR2: LGHDT and YNNKEL (reference sequence). The germline V and J ends were trimmed by 4 bases and 7 bases, with 8 bases remaining between them. This CDR3 spans 13 amino acids. In DNA, the CDR3 is TGTGCCAGCAGCCCGGACTGGAATTCACCCCTCCACTTT. Residues: CASSPDWNSPLHF.

This chain uses TRBV27 with TRBJ2-7, with D possibly matching TRBD2 (5 bases). CDR1 and CDR2 from the germline V gene are MNHEY and SMNVEV (reference sequence). Trimming cost V 6 bases and J 2 bases, with 11 bases left between them. The CDR3 sequence is 13 residues long. DNA of the CDR3: TGTGCCAGCAGCCCACGGGGTCCCTACGAGCAGTACTTC. Amino acids: CASSPRGPYEQYF.

The CDR3 nucleotides are TGTGCCAGCAGCTTGGGAGGGAAACGATCACCCCTCCACTTT. Amino acids: CASSLGGKRSPLHF. V and J are TRBV5-6 and TRBJ1-6; no definite D call. The germline gives CDR1 SGHDT, CDR2 YYEEEE. The CDR3 totals 14 residues. V was clipped by 0 bases and J by 10 bases, with 11 bases between them.

The CDR3 nucleotides read TGTGCCACCAGCAGAGATCCCCTGACAGGGGAAGGCTACACCTTC. This encodes CATSRDPLTGEGYTF. V and J are TRBV15 and TRBJ1-2; TRBD1 aligns across 8 bases. Germline CDR1 reads LNHNV; CDR2 reads YYDKDF (reference sequence). V trimming: 0 bases; J trimming: 8 bases; junction bases outside the gene matches: 8. This CDR3 comprises 15 residues.

This chain uses TRBV5-8 with TRBJ2-1; TRBD1 aligns across 9 bases. After removal of 4 bases from V and 4 bases from J, the junction contained 6 bases not matched to a gene. CDR3 length: 15 amino acids. Germline assignment: CDR1 SGHTS and CDR2 YDEGEE. In DNA form, the CDR3 reads TGTGCCAGCAGCCTAAGGGACAGGGAATACAATGAGCAGTTCTTC. Protein: CASSLRDREYNEQFF.